The clone carrying this TCR beta chain turned up a few times. The sample is drawn from a study of blood T cell repertoires in COVID-19. About the study: There were acute and convalescent COVID-19 samples, and they came from the United States, Italy and Spain.

Under the authors' procedure: The assay estimated nucleated cells by amplifying reference gene primers. The data were produced by immunoSEQ multiplex PCR, yet TCRdb's version contains in-frame clones alone and is incomplete. V and J calls and clone size are copied from that table; D and trimming were computed from the DNA. The sample lists 89,000 or so clones, about 85% occurring once. This TCR was recovered from a human donor in a cohort sampled during active COVID-19. Sequences were obtained from peripheral blood.

The CDR3: CASSLNPRTGDGYTF. Here the CDR3 DNA reads TGTGCCAGCAGCTTAAACCCCCGGACAGGGGATGGCTACACCTTC. V and J are TRBV7-3 and TRBJ1-2; 9 bases line up with TRBD1. J gave up 6 bases and V 1 base, and 6 bases lay outside the gene matches. Germline V lookup: CDR1 SGHTA, CDR2 FQGTGA. The CDR3 length is 15 residues.